This is a list of T cell receptor beta chains from one sample in a study of human T cells and chemical hapten exposure. Each CDR3 protein is one row after TCRdb ran MiXCR on the RACE reads. The data hold some 330,000 distinct CDR3 sequences, with over 5% observed a single time. Sequencing was performed on whole blood, taken in connection with sensitization to the hapten diphenylcyclopropenone (DPC). These receptors came from a woman aged 18-29 years with alopecia areata. Some clones in this sample may be carry-over from other donors' samples. CDR3s include the opening cysteine and the closing phenylalanine or tryptophan. The D gene is left open where the match is weak. The size entry is marked missing in some rows and otherwise reads once, few, many or a size class.

D gene	clone size	CDR3 length	V gene	J gene	CDR3 protein	CDR3 DNA
TRBD1	many	18	TRBV9	TRBJ2-2	CASSHDRGRLPNTGELFF	TGTGCCAGCAGCCATGACAGGGGGCGACTACCTAACACCGGGGAGCTGTTTTTT
.	.	14	TRBV19	TRBJ1-2	CASSHRDLDYGYTF	TGTGCCAGTAGCCACAGGGATCTAGACTATGGCTACACCTTC
TRBD2	few	13	TRBV29-1	TRBJ2-7	CSAGRGEVGEQYF	TGCAGCGCTGGTCGGGGGGAGGTCGGCGAGCAGTACTTC
.	few	15	TRBV3-1	TRBJ1-6	CASSWGGGDNSPLHF	TGTGCCAGCAGCTGGGGAGGGGGGGACAATTCACCCCTCCACTTT
.	few	14	TRBV27	TRBJ2-7	CASSTRQGTNEQYF	TGTGCCAGCAGTACTCGACAGGGGACTAACGAGCAGTACTTC
.	few	12	TRBV7-2	TRBJ2-5	CASSLAYETQYF	TGTGCCAGCAGCTTAGCTTACGAGACCCAGTACTTC
.	few	15	TRBV4-3	TRBJ2-7	CASSRLQGVSYEQYF	TGCGCCAGCAGCCGTCTCCAAGGGGTCTCCTACGAGCAGTACTTC
.	many	15	TRBV6-2/TRBV6-3	TRBJ1-1	CASSSLEGTNTEAFF	TGTGCCAGCAGTTCCCTTGAGGGGACGAACACTGAAGCTTTCTTT
TRBD1	.	16	TRBV6-5	TRBJ1-5	CASSAMPGQGAQPQHF	TGTGCCAGCAGTGCGATGCCGGGACAGGGAGCCCAGCCCCAGCATTTT
.	many	14	TRBV11-2	TRBJ1-1	CASSLEGRGAEAFF	TGTGCCAGCAGCTTAGAAGGGCGGGGGGCTGAAGCTTTCTTT
.	few	16	TRBV7-2	TRBJ2-7	CASSLTPFDPPYEQYF	TGTGCCAGCAGCTTAACCCCCTTCGACCCCCCTTACGAGCAGTACTTC
.	many	12	TRBV12-3/TRBV12-4	TRBJ1-1	CASSWGSTEAFF	TGTGCCAGCAGTTGGGGGAGCACTGAAGCTTTCTTT
TRBD1	few	15	TRBV4-3	TRBJ1-1	CASSQAHRGHTEAFF	TGCGCCAGCAGCCAAGCCCACAGGGGGCACACTGAAGCTTTCTTT
TRBD2	.	15	TRBV6-5	TRBJ2-2	CASSTFRGDTGELFF	TGTGCCAGCAGTACCTTCCGGGGGGACACCGGGGAGCTGTTTTTT
TRBD1	many	15	TRBV13	TRBJ2-2	CASSLDRGYTGELFF	TGTGCCAGCAGCTTAGACAGGGGATACACCGGGGAGCTGTTTTTT
TRBD2	many	18	TRBV7-9	TRBJ2-6	CASSPSAGEGSGANVLTF	TGTGCCAGCAGCCCTTCAGCGGGGGAGGGATCTGGGGCCAACGTCCTGACTTTC
TRBD2	.	18	TRBV18	TRBJ2-1	CASSPPRFLGTSRYEQFF	TGTGCCAGCTCACCACCGAGGTTTTTAGGGACTAGCCGTTATGAGCAGTTCTTC
TRBD1	few	16	TRBV4-1	TRBJ2-4	CASSQGSGQGKNIQYF	TGCGCCAGCAGCCAAGGTAGCGGACAGGGGAAAAACATTCAGTACTTC
.	few	16	TRBV3-1	TRBJ2-3	CASSQDWNRGRDTQYF	TGTGCCAGCAGCCAAGATTGGAACCGAGGAAGAGATACGCAGTATTTT
.	many	15	TRBV7-2	TRBJ1-2	CASSLYRLLWDGYTF	TGTGCCAGCAGCTTATACAGGCTTTTGTGGGATGGCTACACCTTC
TRBD1	few	14	TRBV10-3	TRBJ1-4	CASGTGGFQEKLFF	TGTGCATCCGGGACAGGGGGCTTTCAGGAAAAACTGTTTTTT
.	many	12	TRBV20-1	TRBJ1-4	CSASSAHEKLFF	TGCAGTGCTAGCTCGGCTCATGAAAAACTGTTTTTT
.	.	17	TRBV4-3	TRBJ2-5	CASSQGGPGTGQETQYF	TGCGCCAGCAGCCAAGGAGGGCCCGGGACTGGCCAAGAGACCCAGTACTTC
TRBD1	.	17	TRBV11-2	TRBJ1-1	CASSQTGPKVLGTEAFF	TGTGCCAGCAGCCAGACAGGGCCGAAAGTTCTAGGCACTGAAGCTTTCTTT
.	few	16	TRBV6-1	TRBJ2-2	CASKRRADTNTGELFF	TGTGCCAGCAAGAGGCGAGCGGACACGAACACCGGGGAGCTGTTTTTT
TRBD1	few	14	TRBV3-1	TRBJ1-2	CASSRTGVNYGYTF	TGTGCCAGCAGCCGGACAGGGGTTAACTATGGCTACACCTTC
TRBD2	many	14	TRBV4-1	TRBJ2-3	CASSQETRAGGLVF	TGCGCCAGCAGCCAAGAGACGAGAGCGGGGGGGCTTGTTTTT
.	.	16	TRBV12-3/TRBV12-4	TRBJ2-5	CASSFVPPQGRETQYF	TGTGCCAGCAGTTTTGTCCCCCCACAGGGTAGAGAGACCCAGTACTTC
.	few	15	TRBV6-5	TRBJ2-7	CASSYSMTGAYEQYF	TGTGCCAGCAGTTACTCGATGACGGGAGCCTACGAGCAGTACTTC
.	.	14	TRBV7-9	TRBJ2-1	CASSFRLGADEQFF	TGTGCCAGCAGCTTCCGATTGGGGGCCGATGAGCAGTTCTTC
.	many	14	TRBV4-3	TRBJ1-5	CASSQDDGNQPQHF	TGCGCCAGCAGCCAAGATGACGGGAATCAGCCCCAGCATTTT
.	.	12	TRBV29-1	TRBJ2-5	CSAWDPGETQYF	TGCAGCGCATGGGACCCAGGGGAGACCCAGTACTTC
.	few	13	TRBV6-5	TRBJ1-1	CASSPRLGAEAFF	TGTGCCAGCAGCCCTAGGTTAGGAGCCGAAGCTTTCTTT
.	few	14	TRBV4-3	TRBJ1-1	CASSQEFGNTEAFF	TGCGCCAGCAGCCAAGAGTTTGGGAACACTGAAGCTTTCTTT
TRBD2	many	13	TRBV20-1	TRBJ2-1	CSATGTSNNEQFF	TGCAGTGCAACCGGGACTAGCAACAATGAGCAGTTCTTC
.	few	16	TRBV13	TRBJ2-7	CASSLVIKGTTHEQYF	TGTGCCAGCAGCTTAGTCATTAAGGGGACAACCCACGAGCAGTACTTC
.	many	15	TRBV15	TRBJ2-1	CATSRDRLSYNEQFF	TGTGCCACCAGCAGAGATCGGCTGTCTTACAATGAGCAGTTCTTC
.	many	15	TRBV10-3	TRBJ2-7	CAISRFGTGPYEQYF	TGTGCCATCAGTCGTTTCGGGACGGGACCTTACGAGCAGTACTTC
.	.	14	TRBV7-8	TRBJ1-1	CASSLIARTTEAFF	TGTGCCAGCAGCTTAATTGCCAGGACTACTGAAGCTTTCTTT
.	many	14	TRBV5-6	TRBJ1-1	CASSLEQSRPEAFF	TGTGCCAGCAGCTTGGAACAGTCCCGACCCGAAGCTTTCTTT
.	.	19	TRBV2	TRBJ2-7	CASSETGLWTLSSSYEQYF	TGTGCCAGCAGTGAGACGGGACTTTGGACATTATCTAGCTCCTACGAGCAGTACTTC
.	few	15	TRBV6-7	TRBJ1-5	CASSRTDSQISPQHF	TGTGCCAGCAGCCGAACAGACAGCCAGATCAGCCCCCAGCATTTT
.	many	14	TRBV5-1	TRBJ2-7	CASSPRTDGYEQYF	TGCGCCAGCAGCCCGAGGACGGACGGATACGAGCAGTACTTC
.	many	13	TRBV4-2	TRBJ2-1	CASSREVDNEQFF	TGTGCCAGCAGCCGTGAGGTCGACAATGAGCAGTTCTTC
.	.	13	TRBV7-9	TRBJ1-1	CASSLALGGEAFF	TGTGCCAGCAGCTTAGCGCTAGGGGGTGAAGCTTTCTTT
.	few	15	TRBV6-5	TRBJ1-6	CASSYRGTVNSPLHF	TGTGCCAGCAGTTATCGAGGGACGGTTAATTCACCCCTCCACTTT
.	.	14	TRBV18	TRBJ1-4	CASSDLLDRKKLFF	TGTGCCAGCTCCGACCTCCTGGACAGAAAGAAACTGTTTTTT
.	many	14	TRBV20-1	TRBJ2-1	CSARDPAGGDEQFF	TGCAGTGCTAGAGATCCCGCAGGAGGGGATGAGCAGTTCTTC
.	many	13	TRBV20-1	TRBJ2-3	CSARVEGPDTQYF	TGCAGTGCTAGAGTCGAGGGTCCAGATACGCAGTATTTT
.	few	14	TRBV6-1	TRBJ1-2	CASSEGQVYYGYTF	TGTGCCAGCAGTGAAGGACAGGTCTACTATGGCTACACCTTC
.	.	19	TRBV6-2/TRBV6-3	TRBJ1-5	CASSTGKGLGYGSTQPQHF	TGTGCCAGCAGTACCGGGAAAGGGTTAGGGTATGGGTCCACTCAGCCCCAGCATTTT
TRBD1	.	17	TRBV12-3/TRBV12-4	TRBJ1-3	CASRGTGEGTFGNTIYF	TGTGCCAGCAGGGGGACAGGGGAGGGAACCTTTGGAAACACCATATATTTT
TRBD2	few	20	TRBV4-2	TRBJ2-5	CASSPDPLQRGEPTKETQYF	TGTGCCAGCAGCCCCGATCCACTTCAGCGGGGGGAGCCGACCAAAGAGACCCAGTACTTC
.	few	14	TRBV20-1	TRBJ2-4	CSARDVDSKNIQYF	TGCAGTGCTAGAGATGTGGACAGCAAAAACATTCAGTACTTC
TRBD2	.	17	TRBV6-2/TRBV6-3	TRBJ2-3	CASSYPTTSGVTDTQYF	TGTGCCAGCAGTTACCCCACGACTAGCGGGGTCACAGATACGCAGTATTTT